This T cell receptor (beta chain) derives from a study of blood T cell repertoires in COVID-19 (dated by TCRdb to 2020 to 2022). Regarding the research as a whole: Samples from collaborators originated in the United States, Italy and Spain and spanned both the acute and convalescent phases of COVID-19. The material from the prospective study consisted of cDNA or gDNA derived from T cells, B-cell-depleted T cells, or PBMCs. Subjects who had been exposed to COVID-19, were actively infected with it, or had recovered from it provided the deeply sampled blood TCRbeta repertoires that made up the dataset. The repertoires were released in a freely available public database intended as a resource for research on the immune response to SARS-CoV-2. The samples were drawn from two sources: the first 160 participants of the ongoing ImmuneRACE study, and 1,000 to 1,500 subjects contributed by 6 global collaborators. Nearly every sample came with metadata listing a de-identified subject ID, COVID-19 status, age in years and sex. Where available, HLA class I and class II types were taken from metadata supplied by the sample provider and were not determined by assay-based typing. Results the study describes overall, beyond this receptor: How much clinical and demographic metadata was included differed by source and by participant, and the metadata was provided uncurated.

The germline V gene provides CDR1 MDHEN and CDR2 SYDVKM. V lost 3 bases and J lost 0 bases; the stretch between them is 12 bases long. The CDR3 measures 16 amino acids from cysteine to phenylalanine. The CDR3 DNA has 48 bases and is translated from base 1. Participants in the prospective study were aged roughly 18 to 89 years, lived in 24 United States geographic areas, and enrolled through a virtual design. In the prospective study, participants were assigned to cohorts based on the clinical history participants reported in a screening survey and a study questionnaire. Recovered participants in ImmuneRACE Cohort 3 were defined by two consecutive negative NP/OP PCR tests, clearance by a healthcare professional, or resolution of symptoms. Each participant in the prospective study had whole blood, serum and a nasopharyngeal or oropharyngeal swab collected by mobile phlebotomists. Participants in the prospective study had the option to provide additional blood draws and questionnaires over a roughly two-month period. Before DNA extraction, prospective study blood samples were shipped either frozen or at room temperature.

Concerning this clone: It lacks a known antigen. Within one base of it there is no much larger clone, and no base qualities were kept.

The immunoSEQ Assay, a bias-controlled multiplex PCR, was used to amplify TCRbeta CDR3 regions from genomic DNA. Under the source paper's analysis protocol: The number of nucleated cells in each sample was estimated by amplification of reference gene primers within the assay. Sequence reads were collapsed and filtered to measure the absolute abundance of every unique TCRbeta CDR3 rearrangement. Productive Simpson clonality was computed per sample as the square root of Simpson's diversity index over productive rearrangements. The source is immuneACCESS, and TCRdb retained only in-frame sequences with V and J called. Part of the clones is not carried over; for the studies checked, unresolved V genes explain less than half of this, and the remainder is unexplained. V, J and clone size were drawn from that table, and D and trimming were deduced from the DNA. This sample holds 200,000 to 250,000 clones; over 80% were observed only once. The ten largest clonotypes hold 6.8% of the sample.

The chain is assembled from TRBV28 and TRBJ1-5; a confident D gene designation cannot be given. This receptor was taken from a woman in her 40s who had recovered from COVID-19. Specimen: PBMCs or T cells enriched from blood (not recorded which). Read as DNA, the sequence is TGTGCCAGCAGTTTCGGCCAGTACTATAGCAATCAGCCCCAGCATTTT. This yields the protein CASSFGQYYSNQPQHF.